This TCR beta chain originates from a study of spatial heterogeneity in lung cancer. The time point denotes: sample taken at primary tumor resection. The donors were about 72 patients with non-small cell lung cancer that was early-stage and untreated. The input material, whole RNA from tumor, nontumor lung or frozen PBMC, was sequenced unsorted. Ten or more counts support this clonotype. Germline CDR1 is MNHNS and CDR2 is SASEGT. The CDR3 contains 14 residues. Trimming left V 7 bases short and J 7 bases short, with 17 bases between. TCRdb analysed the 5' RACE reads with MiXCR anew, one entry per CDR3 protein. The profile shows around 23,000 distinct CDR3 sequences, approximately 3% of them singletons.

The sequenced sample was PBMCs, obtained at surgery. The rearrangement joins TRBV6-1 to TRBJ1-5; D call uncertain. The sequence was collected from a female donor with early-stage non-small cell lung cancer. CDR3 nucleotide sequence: TGTGCCAGCACCCCGGGGTGGTTGGGACAGCCCCAGCATTTT. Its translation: CASTPGWLGQPQHF.